A single sample is the source of the 4 T cell receptor beta chains below, sequenced in a study of blood T cell repertoires in COVID-19. Profiled with immunoSEQ multiplex PCR; TCRdb holds only in-frame clones, not every one. The profile shows approximately 74,000 clones, roughly 80% of them singletons. Input material: peripheral blood. The source of these receptors is a woman aged 80 or over with active or convalescent COVID-19.

The gene calls are TRBV7-2 and TRBJ2-3; D is perhaps TRBD1 (6 bases). Germline V gives CDR1 SGHTA, CDR2 FQGNSA. The germline V and J ends were trimmed by 8 bases and 2 bases, with 11 bases remaining between them. The CDR3 is 13 residues long. The CDR3 sequence: CASRGHNTDTQYF. The CDR3 nucleotides read TGTGCCAGCCGGGGACATAACACAGATACGCAGTATTTT.

This sequence joins TRBV19 and TRBJ1-2, with D possibly being TRBD1 (6 bases). Germline V gives CDR1 LNHDA, CDR2 SQIVND (reference sequence). The CDR3 is 15 residues long. V lost 6 bases and J 2 bases, leaving 16 bases between the germline ends. The CDR3 sequence: CASRWTVRSNYGYTF. The CDR3 region has the DNA TGTGCCAGTAGATGGACAGTGCGGAGCAACTATGGCTACACCTTC.

The table lists this clone with a count of one. V gene TRBV7-2 combines with J gene TRBJ2-1; D possibly corresponds to TRBD2 (6 bases). The CDR3 loop spans 11 amino acids. V lost 5 bases and J 13 bases, leaving 12 bases between the germline ends. Germline assignment: CDR1 SGHTA and CDR2 FQGNSA. The CDR3 is CASSPRLVQFF. The CDR3 nucleotides are TGTGCCAGCAGCCCTAGACTAGTCCAGTTCTTC.

This chain connects TRBV19 to TRBJ1-4; D is uncertain. This CDR3 contains 15 residues. V was trimmed by 5 bases and J by 5 bases, leaving 15 bases between them. CDR1 LNHDA and CDR2 SQIVND come from the germline V gene (reference sequence). The CDR3 loop is CASSAAGVLNEKLFF. The CDR3 DNA reads TGTGCCAGTAGTGCCGCCGGGGTCCTAAATGAAAAACTGTTTTTT.